This TCR beta chain was retrieved from a study of blood T cell repertoires in COVID-19. Study-level information: Acute and convalescent COVID-19 samples came from the United States, Italy and Spain. From T cells, B-cell-depleted T cells, or PBMCs came the material, which was cDNA or gDNA.

Original processing notes: Amplification of reference gene primers provided the estimated nucleated cell counts. Data came from immunoSEQ multiplex PCR; TCRdb stores just in-frame clones and leaves some out. V, J and clone size are taken as reported in that table, and D and trimming were inferred from the DNA itself. The sample lists around 200,000 clones; 86% were seen once. The source material was peripheral blood. The clonotype was recovered from a woman in her forties or fifties with acute or convalescent COVID-19.

The CDR3 DNA follows: TGTGCCATCAGTGAGTGGAGGACAGGGGATAATTCACCCCTCCACTTT. As protein: CAISEWRTGDNSPLHF. The chain combines TRBV10-3 with TRBJ1-6; TRBD1 aligns across 9 bases. Per germline, CDR1 ENHRY and CDR2 SYGVKD. The J segment lost 5 bases and the V segment lost 1 base, leaving 3 bases of the junction unmatched. There are 16 residues in the CDR3.